This T cell receptor (beta chain) was identified during a study of cytomegalovirus exposure and HLA in healthy donors. The PCR made use of 60 Vbeta and 13 Jbeta primers. TCRdb's table, derived via immunoSEQ multiplex PCR, lists solely in-frame clones and lacks some. This sample carries about 180,000 clones, approximately 84% of them seen once, and the ten largest clones take 0.8% to 1.3%. Study-level results: Among the CMV-associated chains, a few were confirmed in vitro as specific for CMV antigens.

Points on this clone: Its antigen remains unknown.

This sequence originates from a man under 40 in good health and CMV-seronegative. The source material was PBMCs.

The DNA for the CDR3 is TGCGCCAGCAGCTTGGCCACAGGACTAGCGGGAGGGAGAACAGATACGCAGTATTTT. This translates into CASSLATGLAGGRTDTQYF. The rearrangement links TRBV5-1 to TRBJ2-3, with 15 bases matching TRBD2. Germline V CDR1 and CDR2: SGHRS, YFSETQ. CDR3 size: 19 residues. After removal of 0 bases from V and 3 bases from J, the junction contained 8 bases not matched to a gene.